Listed here are 10 T cell receptor beta chains from one sample, sequenced in a study of T cells in localized non-small cell lung cancer. Repertoires were generated with immunoSEQ multiplex PCR, while TCRdb's copy carries only in-frame clones and drops some. The sample shows fewer than 2,000 clones, about 25% of them seen only once. Sequences were derived from normal lung tissue next to the tumor, sampled before any cancer treatment. The receptors derive from a male donor older than 55 with stage II squamous cell lung carcinoma.

Judged by abundance, this clone is large. The chain combines TRBV14 with TRBJ2-1; 12 bases map to TRBD2. Germline trimming cut 0 bases from V and 8 bases from J; bases unmatched to any gene: 5. The CDR3 spans 16 residues. Germline V lookup: CDR1 SGHDN, CDR2 FVKESK. The chain's CDR3 is CASSQERLAGADEQFF. The CDR3 region has the DNA TGTGCCAGCAGCCAAGAGAGACTAGCGGGGGCCGATGAGCAGTTCTTC. Based on the CDR3 plus reference TRBV14 and TRBJ2-1, the full variable domain is EAGVTQFPSHSVIEKGQTVTLRCDPISGHDNLYWYRRVMGKEIKFLLHFVKESKQDESGMPNNRFLAERTGGTYSTLKVQPAELEDSGVYFCASSQERLAGADEQFFGPGTRLTVL.

This clone was counted a few times. The chain has TRBV9 and TRBJ1-5; tentatively, D is TRBD1 (5 bases). V shed 5 bases and J shed 0 bases, with 12 bases lying between them. The CDR3 totals 15 residues. The germline CDR1 and CDR2 sequences are SGDLS and YYNGEE. As DNA, the CDR3 is TGTGCCAGCAGTTTCAGGGATAATAGCAATCAGCCCCAGCATTTT. It encodes CASSFRDNSNQPQHF.

The genes are TRBV5-1 and TRBJ1-1; tentatively, D is TRBD1 (6 bases). CDR1 and CDR2 from the germline V gene are SGHRS and YFSETQ. This CDR3 contains 15 residues. Trimming took 4 bases from V and 1 from J, leaving 14 bases between them. The CDR3 nucleotides read TGCGCCAGCAGCGCACGGGGGCAGCAGAACACTGAAGCTTTCTTT. Translation gives CASSARGQQNTEAFF.

By share, this clone counts as medium-sized. The chain joins TRBV9 to TRBJ2-7; 8 bases are shared with TRBD2. The germline CDR1 and CDR2 sequences are SGDLS and YYNGEE. CDR3 length equals 16 residues. V dropped 4 bases and J dropped 6; count of bases not matched to a gene: 15. The CDR3 nucleotides read TGTGCCAGCAGCCCGGAGGAGCGGGAGTACCCTCGCGAGCAGTACTTC. This sequence encodes CASSPEEREYPREQYF.

This clone was detected only a few times. J is TRBJ2-1 and V is TRBV6-8; TRBD1 might be the D (5 bases). The CDR3 runs to 12 residues. V shed 8 bases and J shed 3 bases, with 8 bases lying between them. Germline V CDR1 and CDR2: MNHGY, SAAAGT. The CDR3 nucleotides read TGTGCCAGCCTGACAGTCTACAATGAGCAGTTCTTC. Its protein product is CASLTVYNEQFF.

By its share, this clone is medium-sized. This rearrangement joins TRBV4-1 to TRBJ2-1; 10 bases are shared with TRBD2. V was clipped by 0 bases and J by 12 bases; unmatched bases: 11. Germline V gives CDR1 MGHRA, CDR2 YSYEKL. The CDR3 is 16 residues long. The CDR3: CASSQEWVAGGQGQFF. The CDR3 DNA sequence: TGCGCCAGCAGCCAAGAATGGGTAGCGGGAGGCCAGGGGCAGTTCTTC.

The rearrangement joins TRBV7-7 to TRBJ2-6; 8 bases fit TRBD2. CDR1 and CDR2 (germline): SSHAT, FNYEAQ (reference sequence). The length of the CDR3 is 19 residues. V lost 5 bases to trimming and J lost 4 bases; unmatched junction nucleotides: 16. DNA of the CDR3: TGTGCCAGCAGCCAAGGTGAGGGGACTAGGAGGTCCGGGGCCAACGTCCTGACTTTC. It encodes CASSQGEGTRRSGANVLTF.

By sample share, this clone is medium-sized. V is TRBV11-3 and J is TRBJ1-1; D is undetermined. The CDR3 sequence is 14 residues long. The V gene lost 2 bases and the J gene lost 7 bases, with 14 bases spanning the gap. CDR1 is SGHNT, CDR2 YENEEA, per germline. The CDR3 reads CASSLMGSSGEAFF. The CDR3 nucleotides are TGTGCCAGCAGCTTAATGGGGTCCTCGGGTGAAGCTTTCTTT.

This clone turned up a few times. The genes are TRBV11-3 and TRBJ1-2; the D is unclear. Deletions cut 3 bases from V and 4 bases from J, with 12 bases between. In germline, CDR1 is SGHNT, CDR2 YENEEA. The CDR3 extends over 14 amino acids. CDR3 sequence reads: CASSLDDLGYGYTF. The CDR3 DNA reads as TGTGCCAGCAGCTTGGACGACCTGGGCTATGGCTACACCTTC.

The sample holds a few counts of this clone. Mismatch with germline at one junction end may stem from a read error. V and J are TRBV6-8 and TRBJ1-3, with D tentatively TRBD1 (6 bases). Germline assignment: CDR1 MNHGY and CDR2 SAAAGT. The CDR3 covers 15 residues. CDR3 in DNA: TGTGCCATCAGTCGGGACACTGGCTCTGGAAACACCATATATTTT. Residues: CAISRDTGSGNTIYF.